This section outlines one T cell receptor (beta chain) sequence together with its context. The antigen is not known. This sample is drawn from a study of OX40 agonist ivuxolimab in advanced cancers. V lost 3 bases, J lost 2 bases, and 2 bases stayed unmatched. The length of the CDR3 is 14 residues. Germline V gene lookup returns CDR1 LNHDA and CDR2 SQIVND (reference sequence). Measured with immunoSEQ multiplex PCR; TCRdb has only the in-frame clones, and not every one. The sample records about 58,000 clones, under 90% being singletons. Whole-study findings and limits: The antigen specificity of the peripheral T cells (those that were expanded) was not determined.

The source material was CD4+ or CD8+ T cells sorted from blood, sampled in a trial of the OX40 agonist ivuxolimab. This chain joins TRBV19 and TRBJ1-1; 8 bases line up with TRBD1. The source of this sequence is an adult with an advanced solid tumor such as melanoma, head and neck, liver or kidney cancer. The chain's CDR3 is CASSMDRVNTEAFF. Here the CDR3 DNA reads TGTGCCAGTAGTATGGACAGGGTCAACACTGAAGCTTTCTTT.